Listed below are T cell receptor beta chains from one sample, sequenced in a study of post-analysis software for immune sequencing data. MiXCR, applied by TCRdb to the PCR reads, yields one record per CDR3 protein. The sample has about 770,000 distinct CDR3 sequences, 46% seen once. The sample was blood. The receptors stem from a girl aged 10 to 17 with multiple sclerosis. Each CDR3 is given with its conserved first and last residue. Each record gives: J gene, clone size, V gene, CDR3 length, D gene, CDR3 protein, CDR3 DNA. The D gene is left open where the match is weak. Not every row has a clone size; where given, it reads once, few, many or a size class.

TRBJ2-1 few TRBV10-3 15 . CAISDALGDNNEQFF TGTGCCATCAGTGACGCCCTGGGAGATAACAATGAGCAGTTCTTC
TRBJ2-5 . TRBV29-1 15 TRBD1 CSVEARDRALETQYF TGCAGCGTTGAAGCCCGGGACAGGGCTTTAGAGACCCAGTACTTC
TRBJ2-7 . TRBV15 15 . CATSRDRRSTYEQYF TGTGCCACCAGCAGAGATCGGCGGTCTACCTACGAGCAGTACTTC
TRBJ2-3 few TRBV3-1 16 . CASSQGLRGEGDTQYF TGTGCCAGCAGCCAAGGGCTCAGGGGGGAGGGAGATACGCAGTATTTT
TRBJ2-7 . TRBV13 14 . CASSSGARIYEQYF TGTGCCAGCAGTTCCGGGGCTAGGATATACGAGCAGTACTTC
TRBJ2-7 few TRBV30 17 TRBD2 CAWSVRLISGGSYEQYF TGTGCCTGGAGTGTACGACTAATATCCGGCGGGAGCTACGAGCAGTACTTC
TRBJ2-1 . TRBV13 16 . CASSLGWRDFHNEQFF TGTGCCAGCAGCCTGGGGTGGCGGGACTTCCACAATGAGCAGTTCTTC
TRBJ1-5 . TRBV2 15 . CASRGDRHSNQPQHF TGTGCCAGCAGGGGGGACCGGCATAGCAATCAGCCCCAGCATTTT
TRBJ2-1 few TRBV7-9 13 . CASSVLRGNEQFF TGTGCCAGCAGCGTCCTTAGGGGCAATGAGCAGTTCTTC
TRBJ2-5 . TRBV28 12 . CANSWTGETQYF TGTGCCAACAGTTGGACCGGGGAGACCCAGTACTTC
TRBJ1-1 few TRBV12-3/TRBV12-4 12 . CASSFASLRAFF TGTGCCAGCAGTTTCGCCAGTCTTCGAGCTTTCTTT
TRBJ2-7 . TRBV10-3 13 . CAIGAGGVYEQYF TGTGCCATCGGGGCAGGGGGGGTCTACGAGCAGTACTTC
TRBJ2-1 . TRBV7-2 19 TRBD2 CASSLLAGIAGPSYNEQFF TGTGCCAGCAGCTTGCTGGCGGGGATAGCGGGACCCTCCTACAATGAGCAGTTCTTC
TRBJ2-7 . TRBV7-8 13 . CASSGVEAYEQYF TGTGCCAGCAGCGGGGTCGAGGCCTACGAGCAGTACTTC
TRBJ2-7 . TRBV6-2/TRBV6-3 13 TRBD2 CASSYQGLREQYF TGTGCCAGCAGTTACCAGGGACTAAGGGAGCAGTACTTC
TRBJ2-4 few TRBV29-1 12 . CSVETGVGEQYF TGCAGCGTTGAAACGGGAGTGGGGGAGCAGTACTTC
TRBJ2-7 . TRBV27 17 TRBD1 CASSLRSGTGGIYEQYF TGTGCCAGCAGTTTAAGATCCGGGACAGGGGGTATCTACGAGCAGTACTTC
TRBJ2-3 . TRBV5-6 18 TRBD2 CASSLLLGGAHDTDTQYF TGTGCCAGCAGCCTTCTCCTCGGGGGGGCACACGATACAGATACGCAGTATTTT
TRBJ2-3 . TRBV3-1 16 . CASSQTRDTSTDTQYF TGTGCCAGCAGCCAAACCCGGGACACTAGCACAGATACGCAGTATTTT
TRBJ2-7 few TRBV16 16 . CASSQFQGRGVHEQYF TGTGCCAGCAGCCAATTTCAGGGGCGCGGAGTCCACGAGCAGTACTTC
TRBJ1-5 . TRBV27 15 . CASSLSYLSNQPQHF TGTGCCAGCAGTTTATCCTACTTAAGCAATCAGCCCCAGCATTTT
TRBJ2-5 . TRBV7-2 14 . CASSFPPGVWTQYF TGTGCCAGCAGCTTTCCCCCGGGAGTGTGGACCCAGTACTTC
TRBJ2-5 . TRBV28 13 . CASSPPPYNEQYF TGTGCCAGCAGTCCCCCCCCCTACAATGAGCAGTACTTC
TRBJ2-5 . TRBV5-1 12 . CASSVPQETQYF TGCGCCAGCAGCGTCCCTCAAGAGACCCAGTACTTC
TRBJ2-7 . TRBV5-5 14 . CASSPDMGWFEQYF TGTGCCAGCAGCCCTGACATGGGCTGGTTCGAGCAGTACTTC
TRBJ2-7 few TRBV29-1 8 . CSVGRGYF TGCAGCGTTGGACGAGGGTACTTC
TRBJ1-1 . TRBV4-3 11 . CASKGPFEAFF TGCGCCAGCAAAGGGCCATTTGAAGCTTTCTTT
TRBJ2-2 . TRBV4-3 17 . CASSHIGHGTNTGELFF TGCGCCAGCAGCCATATAGGACATGGCACGAACACCGGGGAGCTGTTTTTT
TRBJ2-1 . TRBV28 19 TRBD2 CASSFPSGSGRAERNEQFF TGTGCCAGCAGTTTCCCCTCCGGTAGCGGGAGGGCTGAGAGAAATGAGCAGTTCTTC
TRBJ1-1 few TRBV12-3/TRBV12-4 12 . CASSPGTPEAFF TGTGCCAGCAGCCCCGGGACACCCGAAGCTTTCTTT
TRBJ2-7 few TRBV4-1 15 . CASSQDLGGSYEQYF TGCGCCAGCAGCCAAGATTTGGGGGGATCCTACGAGCAGTACTTC
TRBJ2-5 . TRBV6-6 16 . CASSYVGVPTQETQYF TGTGCCAGCAGTTACGTGGGGGTTCCCACTCAAGAGACCCAGTACTTC
TRBJ2-7 once TRBV13 14 . CASSLDPRSDEQYF TGTGCCAGCAGCTTAGACCCCAGGTCCGACGAGCAGTACTTC
TRBJ1-5 . TRBV6-2/TRBV6-3 15 TRBD1 CASSRQGFSNQPQHF TGTGCCAGCAGTCGACAGGGCTTCTCCAATCAGCCCCAGCATTTT
TRBJ2-6 . TRBV20-1 18 TRBD1 CSASPRTGPYSGANVLTF TGCAGTGCTAGCCCGAGGACAGGCCCTTACTCTGGGGCCAACGTCCTGACTTTC
TRBJ2-5 . TRBV19 14 . CASSHLGIQETQYF TGTGCCAGTAGTCACCTAGGGATTCAAGAGACCCAGTACTTC
TRBJ1-2 . TRBV2 15 TRBD1 CASKGQEGLPYGYTF TGTGCCAGCAAGGGACAGGAGGGACTCCCCTATGGCTACACCTTC
TRBJ2-5 . TRBV25-1 15 . CASSDWDTGRETQYF TGTGCCAGCAGTGACTGGGACACAGGGAGAGAGACCCAGTACTTC
TRBJ2-3 . TRBV7-9 18 TRBD2 CAGSSFVGSGKSADTQYF TGTGCCGGCAGCTCATTCGTCGGTAGCGGGAAATCTGCAGATACGCAGTATTTT
TRBJ2-1 . TRBV29-1 13 TRBD2 CSTQLAGGHEQFF TGCAGCACCCAACTAGCGGGGGGTCATGAGCAGTTCTTC
TRBJ2-5 few TRBV10-3 15 . CAISDPYQGQETQYF TGTGCCATCAGTGACCCATACCAGGGACAAGAGACCCAGTACTTC
TRBJ2-5 . TRBV29-1 13 . CSADTGIEETQYF TGCAGCGCAGACACAGGGATCGAGGAGACCCAGTACTTC
TRBJ2-7 few TRBV4-3 15 . CASSQERDFFYEQYF TGCGCCAGCAGCCAAGAACGGGACTTTTTCTACGAGCAGTACTTC
TRBJ2-7 . TRBV11-2 17 TRBD2 CASSAGYSGTRSYEQYF TGTGCCAGCAGCGCCGGGTATAGCGGGACTCGATCCTACGAGCAGTACTTC
TRBJ1-2 once TRBV30 15 TRBD1 CAWRRTGGSGYGYTF TGTGCCTGGAGGCGGACAGGGGGATCTGGCTATGGCTACACCTTC